This TCR beta chain was captured in a study of somatic mutations in cytotoxic T cells in rheumatoid arthritis. Some clones are missing from TCRdb's copy, which holds only in-frame ones; the method was immunoSEQ multiplex PCR. The sample shows about 14,000 clones, around 72% of them seen only once. Germline V gene sequence: CDR1 MNHEY, CDR2 SMNVEV (reference sequence). V gave up 5 bases and J gave up 13 bases, with 20 bases separating them. The CDR3 length is 13 residues. The source material was CD8+ T cells sorted from blood. The rearrangement uses TRBV27 and TRBJ2-5, with D unresolved. The TCR comes from an adult with rheumatoid arthritis. CDR3 coding DNA: TGTGCCAGCAGTCCCCGACAAGTCTTGCAACTGTACTTC. Its protein product is CASSPRQVLQLYF.